These T cell receptor beta chains were read from a single sample in a study of blood T cell repertoires in COVID-19. The assay was immunoSEQ multiplex PCR, and TCRdb's table has in-frame clones only and misses some. The top ten hold roughly 4% of the sample, which has roughly 250,000 clones, 70% to 85% seen once. The sample taken for sequencing was peripheral blood. Receptors originate from a woman in her thirties or forties with active or convalescent COVID-19. Both conserved end residues are part of each CDR3. The D gene is left open where the match is weak. Where a row states a size, it is once, few, many or the class of an expanded clone; other rows omit it.

d_call,j_call,v_call,clone_size,cdr3_nt,cdr3_aa
NA,TRBJ1-1,TRBV6-5,NA,TGTGCCAGCGGTTTACAGGGTAACACTGAAGCTTTCTTT,CASGLQGNTEAFF
NA,TRBJ1-3,TRBV10-3,NA,TGTGCCACGACATCCGGACAGTACTCTGGAAACACCATATATTTT,CATTSGQYSGNTIYF
NA,TRBJ1-6,TRBV16,NA,TGTGCCAGCAGCCAGTGGGGGGGGACCTATAATTCACCCCTCCACTTT,CASSQWGGTYNSPLHF
TRBD2,TRBJ2-7,TRBV19,NA,TGTGCCAGTAGTTCTCGGACTAGCCCCACCTACGAGCAGTACTTC,CASSSRTSPTYEQYF
TRBD2,TRBJ2-2,TRBV9,NA,TGTGCCAGCAGCGTATATCTAGCGGGGGGCACCGGGGAGCTGTTTTTT,CASSVYLAGGTGELFF
NA,TRBJ2-1,TRBV5-4,few,TGTGCCAGCAGCTTGGCCCGGAGGGGGGGCGTCGGTGAGCAGTTCTTC,CASSLARRGGVGEQFF
NA,TRBJ1-3,TRBV27,NA,TGTGCCAGCAGTATTTCAGGGGTAGCGTCTGGAAACACCATATATTTT,CASSISGVASGNTIYF
NA,TRBJ1-1,TRBV12-3/TRBV12-4,NA,TGTGCCAGCAGTTTGGCAGGAACTGAAGCTTTCTTT,CASSLAGTEAFF
TRBD1,TRBJ1-2,TRBV19,NA,TGTGCCAGTAGAAACCGGGACAGGGACGGCTACACCTTC,CASRNRDRDGYTF
TRBD1,TRBJ1-2,TRBV2,NA,TGTGCCACCCCCCCGGGACAGGACTATGGCTACACCTTC,CATPPGQDYGYTF
TRBD1,TRBJ2-5,TRBV5-1,NA,TGCGCCAGCAGCATACAGGGGGCTCTTGAGACCCAGTACTTC,CASSIQGALETQYF
NA,TRBJ1-4,TRBV23-1,few,TGCGCCAGCAGTCAATCGAGGGAAGCATCATCAACTAATGAAAAACTGTTTTTT,CASSQSREASSTNEKLFF
TRBD1,TRBJ1-2,TRBV3-1/TRBV3-2,NA,TGTGCCAGCAGCCGGGGCACAGGGGCCGACTATGGCTACACCTTC,CASSRGTGADYGYTF
NA,TRBJ2-1,TRBV7-9,NA,TGTGCCAGCAGCTTAGCTTCTTACTACAATGAGCAGTTCTTC,CASSLASYYNEQFF
NA,TRBJ2-5,TRBV7-8,NA,TGTGCCAGCAGCTTAGAGGGGCAAGAGACCCAGTACTTC,CASSLEGQETQYF
NA,TRBJ1-2,TRBV11-2,NA,TGTGCCAGCAGCAGGGGATTTCTTAACTATGGCTACACCTTC,CASSRGFLNYGYTF
NA,TRBJ2-6,TRBV5-1,NA,TGCGCCAGCAGCTTGGATGTATCTGGGGCCAACGTCCTGACTTTC,CASSLDVSGANVLTF
TRBD1,TRBJ1-2,TRBV25-1,NA,TGTGCCAGCACCAACAGGGGAAGCTATGGCTACACCTTC,CASTNRGSYGYTF
TRBD1,TRBJ2-1,TRBV30,NA,TGTGCCTGGAGCCGACAGGGCGGTTTCAATGAGCAGTTCTTC,CAWSRQGGFNEQFF
NA,TRBJ1-2,TRBV27,NA,TGTGCCAGCGCCCCCGGGGGTGGGCTTGGCTACACCTTC,CASAPGGGLGYTF
TRBD1,TRBJ1-2,TRBV6-5,NA,TGTGCCAGCAGGGGAAGGACAGGGTCTAGAGGAGGCTACACCTTC,CASRGRTGSRGGYTF
TRBD2,TRBJ2-5,TRBV4-1,NA,TGCGCCAGCAGCCAAGATTTTAATCCCCTAGCGGCAGAGACCCAGTACTTC,CASSQDFNPLAAETQYF
NA,TRBJ1-2,TRBV2,NA,TGTGCCAGCAGCCTAACAGGACCCAATGGCTACACCTTC,CASSLTGPNGYTF
TRBD1,TRBJ1-6,TRBV5-4,NA,TGTGCCAGCAGCAACACAGGGGTTAACCGCCAGGGACCCCTCCACTTT,CASSNTGVNRQGPLHF
TRBD1,TRBJ1-1,TRBV20-1,NA,TGCAGTGCCAGACAGGGATTTGAAGCTTTCTTT,CSARQGFEAFF
NA,TRBJ1-5,TRBV10-2,NA,TGCGCCAGCAGTACAGGGTTGGCCCAGCCCCAGCATTTT,CASSTGLAQPQHF
NA,TRBJ1-1,TRBV4-1,NA,TGCGCCAGCAGCCGAGGACAGTCAAACACTGAAGCTTTCTTT,CASSRGQSNTEAFF
TRBD1,TRBJ1-6,TRBV6-5,NA,TGTGCCAGCGTCGGGACAGATAATTCACCCCTCCACTTT,CASVGTDNSPLHF
TRBD2,TRBJ2-3,TRBV29-1,NA,TGCAGCGTTGCTAGCGGGGTCTCAGATACGCAGTATTTT,CSVASGVSDTQYF
NA,TRBJ2-1,TRBV6-1,NA,TGTGCCAGCAGTGAACCCGTCCGCAATGAGCAGTTCTTC,CASSEPVRNEQFF
TRBD1,TRBJ2-3,TRBV15,NA,TGTGCCACCAGCAGGCAGGGGGCGATAGATACGCAGTATTTT,CATSRQGAIDTQYF
TRBD1,TRBJ1-2,TRBV29-1,many,TGCAGCGTACGGACAGGGGGCAGTAATGGCTACACCTTC,CSVRTGGSNGYTF
NA,TRBJ2-6,TRBV6-1,once,TGTGCCAGCAGTGAAGATGGCCAGGAAGTCGCTGGGGCCAACGTCCTGACTTTC,CASSEDGQEVAGANVLTF
TRBD1,TRBJ1-6,TRBV2,NA,TGTGCCAGCAGTGAACGCGGGACAGAAAATTCACCCCTCCACTTT,CASSERGTENSPLHF
NA,TRBJ2-3,TRBV3-1/TRBV3-2,NA,TGTGCCAGCAGCCAAGAGTGGCGGGCATGGCATACGCAGTATTTT,CASSQEWRAWHTQYF
NA,TRBJ2-5,TRBV7-8,NA,TGTGCCAGCAGCATGGCGGGTCAGACCCAGTACTTC,CASSMAGQTQYF
TRBD2,TRBJ2-3,TRBV7-3,NA,TGTGCCAGCAGCAAGGGACTAGCCGAGGGAGATACGCAGTATTTT,CASSKGLAEGDTQYF
NA,TRBJ1-4,TRBV11-2,NA,TGTGCCAGCAGCTTACTCCAAGGCGACGGGGTGTTTTTT,CASSLLQGDGVFF
TRBD2,TRBJ2-7,TRBV28,NA,TGTGCCAGCAGTGGGGGACTATCCTACGAGCAGTACTTC,CASSGGLSYEQYF
NA,TRBJ2-1,TRBV5-6,NA,TGTGCCAGCAGCATCCGCCCAGGGGGGAATGAGCAGTTCTTC,CASSIRPGGNEQFF